This T cell receptor beta chain originates from a study of long-term antiretroviral therapy in people with HIV. There was at least one pre-ART PBMC sample for each donor, plus at least two post-ART PBMC samples. CDR3 length: 13 residues. Trimming pared 5 bases from V and 5 bases from J, leaving 7 bases between. Germline-derived CDR1 and CDR2 are MNHNY and SVGAGI (reference sequence). Assay version v3.0 of immunoSEQ was used, and it was run at survey level. Sequencing was intended to reach 40,000-50,000 T-cell genomes per sample. TCRdb's copy holds only in-frame clones and misses some; the assay was immunoSEQ multiplex PCR. In the table there are about 21,000 clones, more than 70% of which are singletons.

The source was unsorted PBMCs, collected at the start of antiretroviral therapy. This TCR came from a man aged 50-60 years with HIV. This sequence joins TRBV6-6 and TRBJ1-6; D gene uncertain. CDR3 residues: CASSADDNSPLHF. Here the CDR3 DNA reads TGTGCCAGCAGTGCCGATGATAATTCACCCCTCCACTTT.